One sample yielded the 18 T cell receptor beta chains listed below, sequenced in a study of identical twins. A single record per CDR3 protein comes from TCRdb applying MiXCR to the 5' RACE reads. The table has about 530,000 distinct CDR3 sequences, more than 20% seen once. This same sample was also part of a study on yellow fever vaccine responses in identical twins.

The sequencing input was CD4+ T cells sorted from blood. The source of these receptors is a woman between 18 and 30 years old in good health.

This sequence joins TRBV6-1 and TRBJ2-1; tentative D call: TRBD2 (7 bases). Per germline, CDR1 MNHNS and CDR2 SASEGT. The CDR3 sequence is 17 residues long. V gave up 0 bases and J gave up 7 bases, with 19 bases separating them. CDR3 protein: CASSEAGGTFGGNEQFF. CDR3 sequence (DNA): TGTGCCAGCAGTGAAGCGGGGGGGACATTTGGGGGAAATGAGCAGTTCTTC.

The V and J genes are TRBV7-9 and TRBJ1-2; D perhaps matches TRBD1 (5 bases). The CDR3 consists of 13 residues. Germline CDR1 SEHNR, CDR2 FQNEAQ (reference sequence). The V gene lost 5 bases and the J gene lost 7 bases, with 14 bases spanning the gap. In nucleotides, the CDR3 is TGTGCCAGCAGCCGGGACGTCGAGGGTGGCTACACCTTC. The encoded protein is CASSRDVEGGYTF.

The CDR3 DNA reads as TGTGCCAGCAGCCCTGACCTGGGGAATGAGCAGTTCTTC. Amino acid sequence: CASSPDLGNEQFF. The chain has TRBV7-3 and TRBJ2-1; D unclear. The V end lost 5 bases, the J end lost 7 bases, and 12 bases lay between the germline ends. The CDR3 covers 13 residues. In germline, CDR1 is SGHTA, CDR2 FQGTGA.

This clonotype was counted at least ten times. The chain links TRBV2 to TRBJ2-3, with 12 bases identical to TRBD2. The junction had 4 bases not matched to a gene; V was cut back by 6 bases and J by 6 bases. The germline V gene encodes CDR1 SNHLY and CDR2 FYNNEI. The CDR3 runs to 14 residues. Here the CDR3 DNA reads TGTGCCAGCAGCGGGACTAGCGGGCGGGATACGCAGTATTTT. It specifies CASSGTSGRDTQYF.

V usage is TRBV2 and J usage is TRBJ2-3, with no clear D. Germline values: CDR1 SNHLY, CDR2 FYNNEI. V was pared by 3 bases and J by 0 bases, with 10 bases between. The CDR3 extends over 15 amino acids. CDR3 DNA: TGTGCCAGCAGTGATACCCGTCTAAGCACAGATACGCAGTATTTT. Translating gives CASSDTRLSTDTQYF.

This clonotype is a singleton in its sample. The rearrangement links TRBV7-9 to TRBJ1-5; D unclear. This CDR3 has 11 amino acids. V lost 2 bases to trimming and J lost 9 bases, with 5 bases between them. Germline loops: CDR1 SEHNR, CDR2 FQNEAQ (reference sequence). The CDR3 region has the DNA TGTGCCAGCAGCTTAAATGGGCCCCAGCATTTT. Protein: CASSLNGPQHF.

This clonotype was picked up a small number of times. This chain joins TRBV12-3 or TRBV12-4 and TRBJ2-7, with unresolved D. The V end lost 2 bases, the J end lost 1 base, and 12 bases lay between the germline ends. The CDR3 consists of 15 residues. The CDR3 DNA reads TGTGCCAGCAGTTTAACTTTCTCCAGTTCCTACGAGCAGTACTTC. This codes for CASSLTFSSSYEQYF.

This clonotype appeared a few times. The chain joins TRBV7-2 to TRBJ1-2, with D tentatively TRBD1 (6 bases). Trimming pared 5 bases from V and 4 bases from J, leaving 17 bases between. The CDR3 has 15 residues. The V gene's germline CDR1 is SGHTA and CDR2 FQGNSA. The CDR3 reads CASSPRGALGYGYTF. The DNA of the CDR3 is TGTGCCAGCAGCCCCAGGGGAGCGCTTGGCTATGGCTACACCTTC.

This sequence joins TRBV29-1 and TRBJ1-1; 11 bases agree with TRBD1. The CDR3 is made up of 14 amino acids. J gave up 4 bases and V 6 bases, and 7 bases lay outside the gene matches. Germline V lookup: CDR1 SQVTM, CDR2 ANQGSEA. CDR3 sequence (DNA): TGCAGCGTCGCCGCCGGGACAGGGGGCACTGAAGCTTTCTTT. This encodes CSVAAGTGGTEAFF.

The V and J genes are TRBV7-6 and TRBJ2-3; D uncertain. The CDR3 is 17 residues long. With 5 bases removed from V and 1 base from J, the gap between germline ends came to 19 bases. Germline CDR1 reads SGHVS; CDR2 reads FNYEAQ. The CDR3 spells CASSPHPALKGTDTQYF. The CDR3 DNA reads as TGTGCCAGCAGCCCGCACCCCGCCCTTAAGGGCACAGATACGCAGTATTTT.

The chain is built from TRBV5-1 and TRBJ2-7; 7 bases match TRBD1. The CDR3 has 14 residues. The V gene's germline CDR1 is SGHRS and CDR2 YFSETQ. The ends lost 4 bases at V and 3 bases at J; junction bases unmatched: 7. The CDR3 spells CASSQGQDIYEQYF. DNA of the CDR3: TGCGCCAGCAGCCAAGGACAGGATATCTACGAGCAGTACTTC.

The chain has TRBV12-3 or TRBV12-4 and TRBJ2-7; perhaps TRBD1 as D (6 bases). V was trimmed by 5 bases and J by 2 bases, leaving 16 bases between them. This CDR3 is built from 15 residues. This CDR3 reads CASSPKRGSPYEQYF. Here the CDR3 DNA reads TGTGCCAGCAGTCCCAAAAGGGGGAGCCCCTACGAGCAGTACTTC.

This chain joins TRBV28 and TRBJ2-7; the D gene could be TRBD1 or TRBD2 (5 bases each). V gave up 8 bases and J gave up 3 bases, with 17 bases separating them. The CDR3 sequence is 14 residues long. Germline-derived CDR1 and CDR2 are MDHEN and SYDVKM. The CDR3 spells CASLGSGLSYEQYF. Written as DNA, the CDR3 is TGTGCCAGCCTTGGGTCGGGGCTGAGCTACGAGCAGTACTTC.

Within the sample, this clonotype is medium-sized. As DNA, the CDR3 is TGCAGTGCTAGAGACGAGGACGGGATGGGCTATGGCTACACCTTC. Translation gives CSARDEDGMGYGYTF. J is TRBJ1-2 and V is TRBV20-1, with no clear D. Trimming stripped 0 bases from V and 4 bases from J, with 15 bases between. The CDR3 covers 15 residues. Germline-derived CDR1 and CDR2 are DFQATT and SNEGSKA (reference sequence).

The V gene is TRBV19, the J gene TRBJ2-1; D might be TRBD1 (6 bases). This CDR3 has 14 residues. V lost 1 base, J lost 4 bases, and 8 bases lay in between. Looked up from germline, CDR1 is LNHDA and CDR2 is SQIVND (reference sequence). The CDR3, as DNA: TGTGCCAGTAGTATAGGGGGGCCGTACAATGAGCAGTTCTTC. Its translation: CASSIGGPYNEQFF.

V and J are TRBV11-3 and TRBJ1-6, with a weak D call TRBD1 (6 bases). The CDR3 has 16 amino acids. Trimming left V 1 base short and J 5 bases short, with 12 bases between. CDR1 and CDR2 from the germline V gene are SGHNT and YENEEA. CDR3 loop: CASSLVPGDNNSPLHF. As DNA, the CDR3 is TGTGCCAGCAGCTTAGTCCCAGGGGACAATAATTCACCCCTCCACTTT.

This clonotype has just a few counts. The rearrangement links TRBV12-3 or TRBV12-4 to TRBJ1-6, with a tentative D call TRBD1 (6 bases). V lost 1 base to trimming and J lost 14 bases, with 30 bases between them. The CDR3 is 19 amino acids. The CDR3 loop reads CASSLDPRRPLRGERALHF. The CDR3 nucleotides are TGTGCCAGCAGTTTAGATCCAAGACGCCCTTTGAGGGGGGAAAGGGCCCTCCACTTT.

This clonotype was recorded a few times. CDR3 loop: CASSPRTGGDYGYTF. CDR3 bases: TGTGCCAGCAGTCCGCGGACAGGGGGCGACTATGGCTACACCTTC. This chain links TRBV6-1 with TRBJ1-2, with 11 bases matching TRBD1. V was pared by 5 bases and J by 3 bases, with 5 bases of the junction left unmatched. Germline V gene lookup returns CDR1 MNHNS and CDR2 SASEGT. The CDR3 contains 15 residues.